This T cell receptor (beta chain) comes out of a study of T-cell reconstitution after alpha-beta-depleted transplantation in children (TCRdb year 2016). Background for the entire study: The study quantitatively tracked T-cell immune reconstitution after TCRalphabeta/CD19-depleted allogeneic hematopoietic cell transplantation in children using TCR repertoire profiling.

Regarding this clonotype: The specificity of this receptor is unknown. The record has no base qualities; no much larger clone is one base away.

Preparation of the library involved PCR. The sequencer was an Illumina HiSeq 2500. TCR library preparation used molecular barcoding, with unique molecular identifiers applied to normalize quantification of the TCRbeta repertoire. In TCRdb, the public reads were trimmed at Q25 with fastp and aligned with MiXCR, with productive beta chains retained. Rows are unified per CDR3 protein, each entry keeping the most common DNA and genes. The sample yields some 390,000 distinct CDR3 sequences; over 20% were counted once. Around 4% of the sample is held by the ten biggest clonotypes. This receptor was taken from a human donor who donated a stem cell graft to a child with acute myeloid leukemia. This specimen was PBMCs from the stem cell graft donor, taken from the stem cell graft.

For the CDR3, the sequence is CASSVSVVNEQYF. The DNA sequence follows: TGTGCCAGCAGCGTATCTGTGGTCAACGAGCAGTACTTC. Recombination connected TRBV9 to TRBJ2-7; the D gene is not confidently resolved. At the junction V is shortened by 1 base and J by 5 bases, with 10 bases in between. The cysteine opens and the phenylalanine closes a CDR3 of 13 amino acids. Only the CDR3 DNA is retained, 39 bases long and in frame from the first base. CDR1 is given as SGDLS and CDR2 as YYNGEE, both from the germline V gene. The variable domain in full, with residues beyond the CDR3 obtained from the reference TRBV9 and TRBJ2-7 genes, is DSGVTQTPKHLITATGQRVTLRCSPRSGDLSVYWYQQSLDQGLQFLIQYYNGEERAKGNILERFSAQQFPDLHSELNLSSLELGDSALYFCASSVSVVNEQYFGPGTRLTVT.